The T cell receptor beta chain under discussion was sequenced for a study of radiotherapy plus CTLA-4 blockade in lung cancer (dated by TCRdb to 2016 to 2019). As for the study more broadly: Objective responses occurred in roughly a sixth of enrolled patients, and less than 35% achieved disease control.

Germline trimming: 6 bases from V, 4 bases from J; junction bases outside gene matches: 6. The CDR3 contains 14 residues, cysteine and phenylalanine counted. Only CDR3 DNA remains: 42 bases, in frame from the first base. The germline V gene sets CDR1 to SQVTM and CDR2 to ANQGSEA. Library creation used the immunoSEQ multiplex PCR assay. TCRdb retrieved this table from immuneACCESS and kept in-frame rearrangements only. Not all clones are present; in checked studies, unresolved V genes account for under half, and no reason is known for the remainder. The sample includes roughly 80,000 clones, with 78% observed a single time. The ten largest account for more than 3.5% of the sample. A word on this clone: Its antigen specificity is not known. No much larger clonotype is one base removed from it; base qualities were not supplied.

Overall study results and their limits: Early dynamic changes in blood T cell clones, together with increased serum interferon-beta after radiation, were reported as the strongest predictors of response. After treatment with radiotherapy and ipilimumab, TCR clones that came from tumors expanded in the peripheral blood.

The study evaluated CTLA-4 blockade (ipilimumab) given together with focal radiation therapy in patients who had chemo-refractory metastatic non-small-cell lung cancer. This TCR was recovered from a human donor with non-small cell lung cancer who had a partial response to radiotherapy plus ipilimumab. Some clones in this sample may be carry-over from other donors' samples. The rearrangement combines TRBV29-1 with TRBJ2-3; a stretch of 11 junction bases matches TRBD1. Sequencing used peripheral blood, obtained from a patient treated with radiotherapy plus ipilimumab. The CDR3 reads CSVVPGQGADTQYF. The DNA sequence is TGCAGCGTCGTACCGGGACAGGGGGCAGATACGCAGTATTTT.